A selection of T cell receptor beta chains follows, all from one sample in a study of cytomegalovirus exposure and HLA in healthy donors. Profiled with immunoSEQ multiplex PCR; TCRdb holds only in-frame clones, not every one. Among 110,000 to 150,000 clones listed, approximately 78% were seen once. The sequencing sample was made of PBMCs. The source is a young woman in good health and CMV-seropositive. CDR3s include the opening cysteine and the closing phenylalanine or tryptophan. Each record gives: clone size, J gene, D gene, V gene, CDR3 protein, CDR3 DNA. D genes are given only for firm matches. Only some rows state a clone size, as once, few, many or a class for expanded clones.

NA | TRBJ1-1 | NA | TRBV5-8 | CASSLVRQGSGANTEAFF | TGTGCCAGCAGCTTGGTTCGTCAGGGTTCTGGGGCGAACACTGAAGCTTTCTTT
NA | TRBJ2-7 | TRBD1 | TRBV4-2 | CASSQGDRSYEQYF | TGTGCCAGCAGCCAAGGGGACAGGTCCTACGAGCAGTACTTC
NA | TRBJ2-7 | NA | TRBV4-1 | CASSQVGRHEQYF | TGCGCCAGCAGCCAAGTGGGGAGGCACGAGCAGTACTTC
NA | TRBJ2-7 | NA | TRBV7-7 | CASSSSPLGLGEQYF | TGTGCCAGCAGCTCCAGCCCCTTGGGGCTGGGCGAGCAGTACTTC
NA | TRBJ2-4 | NA | TRBV20-1 | CSAGGGNPWYF | TGCAGTGCTGGGGGCGGTAACCCGTGGTACTTC
NA | TRBJ1-4 | NA | TRBV27 | CASSFGGGEKLFF | TGTGCCAGCAGTTTCGGAGGAGGTGAAAAACTGTTTTTT
NA | TRBJ2-7 | TRBD1 | TRBV29-1 | CSVEGQGDHEQYF | TGCAGCGTTGAAGGACAGGGGGACCACGAGCAGTACTTC
NA | TRBJ1-2 | TRBD1 | TRBV28 | CASSSPLPGQGGYTF | TGTGCCAGCAGTTCCCCTCTACCGGGACAGGGAGGCTACACCTTC
NA | TRBJ2-6 | NA | TRBV5-5 | CASSPQDSNSGANVLTF | TGTGCCAGCAGCCCACAGGACAGCAACTCTGGGGCCAACGTCCTGACTTTC
NA | TRBJ2-7 | TRBD2 | TRBV6-1 | CASSGSGDLYEQYF | TGTGCCAGCAGTGGTAGCGGGGACCTCTACGAGCAGTACTTC
NA | TRBJ2-7 | NA | TRBV4-3 | CASSQGGGYYEQYF | TGCGCCAGCAGCCAAGGTGGAGGGTACTACGAGCAGTACTTC
NA | TRBJ1-5 | NA | TRBV7-2 | CASSSSRVGYANQPQHF | TGTGCCAGCAGCTCGTCCAGGGTCGGGTATGCCAATCAGCCCCAGCATTTT
NA | TRBJ2-5 | TRBD1 | TRBV6-5 | CASSYSETGQTQYF | TGTGCCAGCAGTTACTCGGAGACAGGGCAGACCCAGTACTTC
NA | TRBJ2-3 | TRBD2 | TRBV11-2 | CASSRGLAGGPTDTQYF | TGTGCCAGCAGCCGGGGACTAGCGGGGGGGCCGACAGATACGCAGTATTTT
NA | TRBJ1-1 | NA | TRBV14 | CASSEGGWGRSTEAFF | TGTGCCAGCAGCGAAGGAGGGTGGGGAAGGAGCACTGAAGCTTTCTTT
NA | TRBJ1-2 | NA | TRBV7-9 | CASSFPGSSHGYTF | TGTGCCAGCAGCTTTCCGGGGTCTTCTCATGGCTACACCTTC
NA | TRBJ2-5 | NA | TRBV5-1 | CASSLSGYQETQYF | TGCGCCAGCAGCTTGAGCGGGTACCAAGAGACCCAGTACTTC
NA | TRBJ2-6 | TRBD2 | TRBV27 | CASSQTSVNPGANVLTF | TGTGCCAGCAGCCAGACTAGCGTTAATCCTGGGGCCAACGTCCTGACTTTC
few | TRBJ1-2 | NA | TRBV29-1 | CSVVSGNGYTF | TGCAGCGTTGTATCCGGGAATGGCTACACCTTC
NA | TRBJ1-4 | TRBD1 | TRBV29-1 | CSVEDQGQGGEKLFF | TGCAGCGTTGAAGATCAGGGACAGGGAGGCGAAAAACTGTTTTTT
NA | TRBJ1-2 | TRBD1 | TRBV11-2 | CASSHHGTAEMGYTF | TGTGCCAGCAGCCATCACGGGACAGCTGAAATGGGCTACACCTTC
NA | TRBJ2-7 | TRBD1 | TRBV6-1 | CASRWVGQDAYEQYF | TGTGCCAGCAGATGGGTGGGACAGGACGCCTACGAGCAGTACTTC
NA | TRBJ2-1 | NA | TRBV18 | CASSPRSNEQFF | TGTGCCAGCTCTCCCCGCAGCAATGAGCAGTTCTTC
NA | TRBJ2-7 | TRBD1 | TRBV5-4 | CASSLRTGRSYEQYF | TGTGCCAGCAGCTTGAGGACAGGCCGCTCCTACGAGCAGTACTTC
NA | TRBJ1-1 | TRBD1 | TRBV2 | CASSEGHRGTEAFF | TGTGCCAGCAGTGAAGGGCACAGGGGCACTGAAGCTTTCTTT
few | TRBJ1-2 | NA | TRBV4-1 | CASSPITGGAYYGYTF | TGCGCCAGCAGCCCGATTACGGGGGGGGCGTACTATGGCTACACCTTC
NA | TRBJ1-1 | TRBD1 | TRBV5-4 | CASSLGRQGFRAFF | TGTGCCAGCAGCTTGGGGAGACAGGGGTTTCGAGCTTTCTTT
NA | TRBJ1-5 | NA | TRBV2 | CASELEGGSNQPQHF | TGTGCCAGCGAGCTAGAGGGCGGGAGCAATCAGCCCCAGCATTTT
NA | TRBJ2-1 | TRBD2 | TRBV7-9 | CSSSPGTNNNEQFF | TGTTCCAGCAGCCCAGGGACTAATAACAATGAGCAGTTCTTC
once | TRBJ2-3 | NA | TRBV6-1 | CASSEWAYTPTDTQYF | TGTGCCAGCAGTGAGTGGGCATACACCCCCACAGATACGCAGTATTTT
NA | TRBJ1-4 | NA | TRBV6-6 | CASSYLGQSNEKLFF | TGTGCCAGCAGTTACCTGGGGCAGAGTAATGAAAAACTGTTTTTT
NA | TRBJ2-7 | TRBD1 | TRBV18 | CASSPRGQGSYEQYF | TGTGCCAGCTCACCGAGGGGACAGGGATCCTACGAGCAGTACTTC
few | TRBJ1-4 | NA | TRBV7-8 | CASSGPNLPGNTNEKLFF | TGTGCCAGCAGCGGTCCAAACCTCCCAGGGAATACTAATGAAAAACTGTTTTTT
NA | TRBJ1-1 | TRBD1 | TRBV6-6 | CASSPPGQSTEAFF | TGTGCCAGCAGTCCCCCGGGACAGTCCACTGAAGCTTTCTTT
NA | TRBJ1-2 | NA | TRBV6-1 | CASSAVQGIYYGYTF | TGTGCCAGCAGTGCGGTACAGGGCATATACTATGGCTACACCTTC
few | TRBJ2-2 | NA | TRBV7-9 | CASSEGVGSTGELFF | TGTGCCAGCAGCGAGGGAGTCGGGAGCACCGGGGAGCTGTTTTTT
many | TRBJ1-1 | NA | TRBV5-1 | CASSLSEVGGTEAFF | TGCGCCAGCAGCTTGTCTGAAGTCGGGGGCACTGAAGCTTTCTTT
NA | TRBJ2-2 | TRBD2 | TRBV15 | CASSGSGLAASGELFF | TGTGCCAGTTCAGGGTCTGGACTAGCAGCTTCCGGGGAGCTGTTTTTT
NA | TRBJ1-3 | NA | TRBV6-5 | CASWGGSSGNTIYF | TGTGCCAGCTGGGGAGGGAGCTCTGGAAACACCATATATTTT
once | TRBJ2-7 | NA | TRBV7-2 | CASSLVGGAPSYEQYF | TGTGCCAGCAGCTTAGTTGGGGGCGCCCCTTCCTACGAGCAGTACTTC
once | TRBJ2-1 | TRBD1 | TRBV6-1 | CASSEFRTGAYNEQFF | TGTGCCAGCAGTGAATTCAGGACAGGGGCCTACAATGAGCAGTTCTTC
NA | TRBJ2-3 | TRBD2 | TRBV6-1 | CASSELAGHTDTQYF | TGTGCCAGCAGTGAACTAGCGGGACACACAGATACGCAGTATTTT
NA | TRBJ2-3 | NA | TRBV29-1 | CSVEDKRRGRDTQYF | TGCAGCGTTGAAGATAAGCGCAGGGGCCGAGATACGCAGTATTTT
NA | TRBJ1-2 | NA | TRBV19 | CASSPVGVRYGYTF | TGTGCCAGTAGTCCCGTAGGGGTTCGCTATGGCTACACCTTC